Below are 6 T cell receptor beta chains sequenced from a single sample in a study of T cells in Graves' hyperthyroidism and ophthalmopathy (dated by TCRdb to about 2019). Library generation was performed with multiplex PCR. Sequenced using an Illumina HiSeq 2000. TCR beta CDR3 regions were amplified from RNA transcripts. For the first round of RT-PCR on the TCR CDR3, the HTBI primer set was used together with the Qiagen OneStep RT-PCR kit. Starting from the raw public reads, TCRdb applied fastp trimming at Q25, assembled clones with MiXCR and retained in-frame beta chains. Entries are consolidated by CDR3 protein sequence, retaining the most common genes and DNA. The sample yields nearly 600,000 distinct CDR3 sequences; approximately 14% were counted once. The ten most abundant clones make up 5.8% of the sample. Sequencing was performed on blood. The receptors derive from a young woman with Graves' hyperthyroidism that later progressed to Graves' ophthalmopathy.

This clonotype showed up many times. The rearrangement links TRBV27 to TRBJ2-3, with 14 bases fitting TRBD2. The germline V gene has CDR1 MNHEY and CDR2 SMNVEV (reference sequence). The CDR3 is 19 residues long. Losses at the gene ends were 4 bases for V and 0 bases for J; bases not matched to a gene: 9. CDR3 in amino acids: CASSSLTSGRGVSTDTQYF. CDR3 bases: TGTGCCAGCAGTTCCCTGACTAGCGGGAGGGGAGTTAGCACAGATACGCAGTATTTT.

This clonotype was counted at least ten times. The chain has TRBV10-3 and TRBJ1-1, with 7 bases fitting TRBD1. The CDR3 is made up of 14 amino acids. Germline CDR1 reads ENHRY; CDR2 reads SYGVKD. V lost 10 bases, J lost 0 bases, and 8 bases stayed unmatched. The CDR3 coding sequence is TGTGCCACCCAGACAGGGCTTATGAACACTGAAGCTTTCTTT. It is translated as CATQTGLMNTEAFF.

This clonotype was observed many times. The rearrangement joins TRBV28 to TRBJ1-5; D call uncertain. With 3 bases removed from V and 0 bases from J, the gap between germline ends came to 9 bases. The CDR3 is 15 amino acids. Looked up from germline, CDR1 is MDHEN and CDR2 is SYDVKM. CDR3 coding DNA: TGTGCCAGCAGTTTGCCGGGCCATAGCAATCAGCCCCAGCATTTT. This translates into CASSLPGHSNQPQHF.

This clonotype was detected only a few times. This chain connects TRBV19 to TRBJ1-5; TRBD1 agrees at 9 bases. V gave up 3 bases and J gave up 9 bases; unmatched junction bases: 15. The CDR3 loop spans 17 amino acids. Germline CDR1 and CDR2: LNHDA and SQIVND (reference sequence). In DNA, the CDR3 is TGTGCCAGTAGTATCTCGTCGGGCGGGACAGGGTCGGGGCCCCAGCATTTT. Amino acid sequence: CASSISSGGTGSGPQHF.

This sequence joins TRBV6-1 and TRBJ2-1, with D perhaps given as TRBD1 or TRBD2 (7 bases each). The V gene lost 5 bases and the J gene lost 6 bases, with 20 bases spanning the gap. Germline CDR1 and CDR2: MNHNS and SASEGT. CDR3 length: 16 amino acids. In nucleotides, the CDR3 is TGTGCCAGCAGTCCATCGCAGGGGGGGACCTGCAATGAGCAGTTCTTC. The encoded protein is CASSPSQGGTCNEQFF.

The chain has TRBV6-1 and TRBJ1-4; weak D call: TRBD1 (5 bases). CDR1 is MNHNS, CDR2 SASEGT, per germline. V was trimmed by 6 bases and J by 2 bases, leaving 19 bases between them. There are 17 residues in the CDR3. The CDR3 region has the DNA TGTGCCAGCAGGAACCGGGGCGCGCCTGTGACTAATGAAAAACTGTTTTTT. Translated, it gives CASRNRGAPVTNEKLFF.